Following are 25 T cell receptor beta chains from one sample sequenced in a study of T cells expressing NK-cell markers. TCRdb reprocessed the 5' RACE reads; each CDR3 protein has one entry and no DNA is given. Seen in this sample are 150,000 or so distinct CDR3 sequences; the ten most common clones hold 30% to 45%. The source material was blood T cells: a sorted CD56 or NKG2C T cell subset, CD4+ or CD8+ T cells, or bulk PBMC T cells (not recorded which). Source of these receptors: a woman aged 50 to 65 in good health.

CDR3 in amino acids: CASSLRAVNEQFF. V and J are TRBV7-2 and TRBJ2-1. Germline loops: CDR1 SGHTA, CDR2 FQGNSA. The CDR3 totals 13 residues. Combining the CDR3 with reference TRBV7-2 and TRBJ2-1 gives the whole variable domain GAGVSQSPSNKVTEKGKDVELRCDPISGHTALYWYRQSLGQGLEFLIYFQGNSAPDKSGLPSDRFSAERTGGSVSTLTIQRTQQEDSAVYLCASSLRAVNEQFFGPGTRLTVL.

The chain joins TRBV4-1 to TRBJ2-7; TCRdb's D call, TRBD1, is unchecked because there is no DNA. There are 15 residues in the CDR3. The germline V gene has CDR1 MGHRA and CDR2 YSYEKL. CDR3 residues: CASSQDRTETYEQYF.

The chain joins TRBV5-1 to TRBJ2-2; with no DNA, the TCRdb D assignment of TRBD2 cannot be verified. The CDR3 totals 16 residues. Germline CDR1 is SGHRS and CDR2 is YFSETQ. The CDR3 loop is CASSFSAGGRTGELFF.

This rearrangement joins TRBV2 to TRBJ2-3; TCRdb proposes TRBD2, but this gene call is untestable without DNA. Germline V gives CDR1 SNHLY, CDR2 FYNNEI. CDR3 length equals 18 residues. This chain's CDR3 is CASSAIDSGDFSTDTQYF.

CDR3 amino acids: CASSLNSGRFVKNIQYF. The J gene is TRBJ2-4, the V gene TRBV28; TCRdb's D call, TRBD1, is unchecked because there is no DNA. Germline-derived CDR1 and CDR2 are MDHEN and SYDVKM. The CDR3 contains 17 residues.

CDR3 protein: CASSFGLRQTFSYNEQFF. The rearrangement uses TRBV12-3 or TRBV12-4 and TRBJ2-1. The CDR3 length is 18 residues.

This chain links TRBV5-1 with TRBJ2-1; TCRdb's assignment of TRBD1 cannot be checked, as there is no DNA. This CDR3 has 16 amino acids. CDR1 and CDR2 from the germline V gene are SGHRS and YFSETQ. CDR3 residues: CASSLGGQGVGNEQFF.

The chain employs TRBV2 and TRBJ1-1; TCRdb's assignment of TRBD1 cannot be checked, as there is no DNA. The CDR3 is 17 residues long. CDR1 is SNHLY and CDR2 is FYNNEI in the germline V gene. The CDR3 loop reads CASSVVHGQGANFEAFF. The complete variable domain, with remaining parts taken from reference TRBV2 and TRBJ1-1, reads EPEVTQTPSHQVTQMGQEVILRCVPISNHLYFYWYRQILGQKVEFLVSFYNNEISEKSEIFDDQFSVERPDGSNFTLKIRSTKLEDSAMYFCASSVVHGQGANFEAFFGQGTRLTVV.

The chain is built from TRBV9 and TRBJ2-5; TCRdb designates TRBD2, a call that cannot be tested without DNA. This CDR3 has 16 residues. Germline V lookup: CDR1 SGDLS, CDR2 YYNGEE. CDR3 sequence: CASSVGTLAGQETQYF.

The V call is TRBV3-1, the J call TRBJ2-2; TCRdb indicates TRBD1, and absent DNA this call remains unverified. The CDR3 totals 12 residues. Germline V CDR1 and CDR2: LGHDT, YNNKEL (reference sequence). CDR3 sequence reads: CASRGDGGELFF.

The chain couples TRBV5-1 to TRBJ2-1; TCRdb's assignment of TRBD2 cannot be checked, as there is no DNA. CDR1 and CDR2 (germline): SGHRS, YFSETQ. This CDR3 has 15 residues. CDR3: CASSRKREGYNEQFF.

The chain employs TRBV29-1 and TRBJ2-1; TCRdb indicates TRBD1, and absent DNA this call remains unverified. CDR3 size: 15 residues. Germline V gene data show CDR1 as SQVTM and CDR2 as ANQGSEA. CDR3 protein: CSVHLLRTGYNEQFF.

This chain joins TRBV2 and TRBJ1-2; TCRdb lists TRBD1, though no DNA is available to test this call. The CDR3 runs 15 residues. Germline CDR1 is SNHLY and CDR2 is FYNNEI. The CDR3 here is CASSEGPGQNYGYTF.

The rearrangement links TRBV4-2 to TRBJ2-1. The CDR3 length is 15 residues. CDR1 LGHNA and CDR2 YNFKEQ come from the germline V gene. The CDR3 sequence is CASSQVLRSGDEQFF.

The chain is built from TRBV3-1 and TRBJ2-3; TCRdb names TRBD2, which stays unverified in the absence of DNA. The germline V gene has CDR1 LGHDT and CDR2 YNNKEL (reference sequence). This CDR3 spans 15 amino acids. This chain's CDR3 is CASSRSGRAIDTQYF.

The V call is TRBV7-2, the J call TRBJ2-7. Germline V gives CDR1 SGHTA, CDR2 FQGNSA. CDR3 length: 15 amino acids. CDR3 amino acids: CASSLRALNSYEQYF.

The chain couples TRBV19 to TRBJ2-7; the D call of TRBD1 rests on TCRdb alone, since no DNA is present to check it. CDR3 length equals 15 residues. Looked up from germline, CDR1 is LNHDA and CDR2 is SQIVND (reference sequence). The CDR3 loop reads CASSISAAPSYEQYF.

This rearrangement joins TRBV7-2 to TRBJ2-7; TCRdb's D call, TRBD1, is unchecked because there is no DNA. CDR3 size: 14 residues. CDR1 is SGHTA, CDR2 FQGNSA, per germline. The chain's CDR3 is CASSARDRSYEQYF.

The V gene is TRBV12-3 or TRBV12-4, the J gene TRBJ2-5; lacking DNA, the TRBD1 call made by TCRdb goes unchecked. The CDR3 contains 16 residues. CDR3 in amino acids: CASRSRDSAYQETQYF.

The chain couples TRBV11-2 to TRBJ2-7; TCRdb's D gene call, TRBD1, goes unchecked for lack of DNA. Germline V gene data show CDR1 as SGHAT and CDR2 as FQNNGV. This CDR3 is 20 amino acids long. CDR3 protein: CASSLERWGAYGTAFYEQYF.

This sequence joins TRBV11-3 and TRBJ2-7. Germline CDR1 reads SGHNT; CDR2 reads YENEEA. The CDR3 length is 14 residues. The CDR3 loop reads CASSSSGDSYEQYF. Full variable domain (remainder filled in from reference TRBV11-3 and TRBJ2-7): EAGVVQSPRYKIIEKKQPVAFWCNPISGHNTLYWYLQNLGQGPELLIRYENEEAVDDSQLPKDRFSAERLKGVDSTLKIQPAELGDSAVYLCASSSSGDSYEQYFGPGTRLTVT.

This chain connects TRBV19 to TRBJ2-1; the TCRdb call, TRBD1, lacks DNA for checking. Looked up from germline, CDR1 is LNHDA and CDR2 is SQIVND (reference sequence). This CDR3 has 14 amino acids. Here the CDR3 reads CASSHFGGMGEQFF.

The V and J genes are TRBV7-3 and TRBJ2-1. CDR3 length: 15 residues. Germline CDR1 is SGHTA and CDR2 is FQGTGA. Here the CDR3 reads CASSSAGGSYNEQFF.

The J gene is TRBJ2-3, the V gene TRBV27; checking the TCRdb D call of TRBD1 is not possible without DNA. The CDR3 is made up of 15 amino acids. Germline V gene sequence: CDR1 MNHEY, CDR2 SMNVEV (reference sequence). CDR3 sequence reads: CASSLATGGRNTQYF.

The genes are TRBV5-1 and TRBJ2-1; TCRdb returns TRBD1, unconfirmable since there is no DNA. CDR1 is SGHRS, CDR2 YFSETQ, per germline. CDR3 length equals 15 residues. CDR3 residues: CASSLGRGHSNEQFF. Full variable domain (missing parts from reference TRBV5-1 and TRBJ2-1): KAGVTQTPRYLIKTRGQQVTLSCSPISGHRSVSWYQQTPGQGLQFLFEYFSETQRNKGNFPGRFSGRQFSNSRSEMNVSTLELGDSALYLCASSLGRGHSNEQFFGPGTRLTVL.